This T cell receptor (beta chain) was recovered during a study of robustness of blood B and T cell sequencing (dated by TCRdb to 2016 to 2018). The study in broad terms: The study aimed to determine how much peripheral blood is needed to reliably characterize an individual's TCRbeta and IgG repertoires. TCRbeta and IgG repertoires were quantified in each of the ten independently drawn blood samples. Two replicate TCRbeta cDNA libraries were prepared from one shared RNA pool from a single 10 ml draw, serving as technical replicates. Broader findings and caveats from the paper: Pooling tubes did not make the overlap of rare TCRbeta clonotypes any better, which implies that much larger blood volumes would be needed to capture those rare clonotypes. When technical replicate libraries were compared, around 94% of the top 10,000 TCRbeta clonotypes in one library also turned up in the other. The 1,000 most abundant TCRbeta clonotypes from the pooled draws were found in every single 10 ml sample. The TCRbeta rarefaction curves did not fully level off, which suggests either under-sequencing or many low-abundance clonotypes. Evidence of cross-contamination, likely caused by batch processing, was seen in one pair of TCRbeta libraries, and the UMI-sequence pairs shared between the two libraries were removed. Because EDTA tubes had to be fractionated immediately, the use of EDTA tubes in multi-site collections was limited. When 3 or 4 tubes (roughly 28-45 ml blood) were combined, saturation was approached in coverage of the top 10,000 TCRbeta clonotypes.

Deletion took 5 bases off V and 3 bases off J, with a span of 10 bases between the germline ends. The CDR3 runs 13 residues from the cysteine to the phenylalanine. This entry keeps only the CDR3 DNA: 39 bases, framed from base 1. The germline V gene encodes CDR1 MNHNS and CDR2 SASEGT. mRNA, which captures expressed receptors, was used instead of genomic DNA for quantification of TCRbeta repertoires. Leukocytes from the buffy coat were collected into Trizol, and RNA was extracted using the Direct-zol RNA MiniPrep Plus kit with no cell sorting. To separate plasma, buffy coat and red blood cells, the EDTA blood tubes were centrifuged right away at 4 degrees C. Library preparation employed PCR. Sequencing relied on an Illumina MiSeq. Synthesis of cDNA relied on SMARTScribe reverse transcriptase together with a 5' template-switch oligo that added a universal priming site. The template-switch oligo carried a 12-nucleotide random unique molecular identifier (UMI) that tagged each cDNA molecule. During reverse transcription, chain-specific reverse primers targeted TCRbeta transcripts. Uracil DNA glycosylase treatment removed residual template-switch adapters, and cDNA was purified with a Qiagen MinElute kit. The first PCR ran for around 23 cycles with KAPA HiFi HotStart ReadyMix and step-out primers, divided among four 50 microliter reactions. Products of the first-round PCR were gel-purified before additional amplification. Illumina Nextera adapters were added in a second 8-cycle PCR, after which libraries were purified and pooled. For each TCRbeta molecule, the UMI barcode was captured by a 50-nucleotide 5' read. Per the source publication's procedure: Reads were grouped by UMI into consensus reads using the MIGEC toolkit. Final reads were produced by merging forward and reverse consensus reads with PEAR. Identical UMI-sequence pairs shared across libraries were treated as cross-sample contamination and removed by a custom decontamination script. V(D)J assignment and CDR3 extraction were performed with MIGMAP, a wrapper around IgBLAST. TCR clonotypes were defined by identical V gene, J gene and CDR3 amino acid sequence; CDR1 and CDR2 were not sequenced. Through fastp at Q25 and MiXCR, TCRdb rebuilt clones from the public reads, retaining in-frame beta chains. CDR3 protein sequences are deduplicated, and each keeps its most common genes and DNA. The V and J calls reflect TCRdb's pipeline rather than the authors' work. Across this sample there are roughly 4,000 distinct CDR3 sequences, with approximately 50% seen only once. Jointly, the top ten make up over 20% of the sample.

Note on this clonotype: Which antigen it targets is not known. One base away there is no much larger clone; base qualities are not given.

Sequencing was done on a sample of peripheral blood. The sequence derives from a human donor in good health. This receptor chain uses TRBV6-1 and TRBJ1-2; the D region possibly corresponds to TRBD1 (5 bases align). The CDR3 region: CASSPTGDYGYTF. The DNA sequence follows: TGTGCCAGCAGTCCTACGGGGGACTATGGCTACACCTTC.